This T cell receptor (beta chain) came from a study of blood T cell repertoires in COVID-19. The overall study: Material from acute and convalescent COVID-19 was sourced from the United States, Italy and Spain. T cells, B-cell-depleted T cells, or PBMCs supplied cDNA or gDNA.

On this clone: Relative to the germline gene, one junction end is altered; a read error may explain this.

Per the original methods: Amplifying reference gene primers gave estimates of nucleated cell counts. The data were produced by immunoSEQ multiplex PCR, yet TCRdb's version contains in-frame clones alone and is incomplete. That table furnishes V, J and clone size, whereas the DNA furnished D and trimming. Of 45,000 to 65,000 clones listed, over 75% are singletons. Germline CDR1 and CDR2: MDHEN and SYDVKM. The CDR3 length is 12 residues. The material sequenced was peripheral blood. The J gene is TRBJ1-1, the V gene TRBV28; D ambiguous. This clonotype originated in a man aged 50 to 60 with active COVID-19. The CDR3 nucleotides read TGTGCCAGCAGTTACTCAAGGGCGGGGAGGGACTTT. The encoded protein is CASSYSRAGRDF.